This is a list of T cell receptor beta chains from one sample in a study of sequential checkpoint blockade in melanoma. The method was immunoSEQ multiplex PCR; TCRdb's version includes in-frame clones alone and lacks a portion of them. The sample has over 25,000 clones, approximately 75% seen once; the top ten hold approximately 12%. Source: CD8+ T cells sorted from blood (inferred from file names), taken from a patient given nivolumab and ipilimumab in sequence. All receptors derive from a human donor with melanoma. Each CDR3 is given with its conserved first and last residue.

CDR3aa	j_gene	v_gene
CASSQERGAGGLKDTQYF	TRBJ2-3	TRBV4-3
CASSRGLTYNEQFF	TRBJ2-1	TRBV4-3
CASSSRDREGNEQFF	TRBJ2-1	TRBV7-9
CASRGTSRSTDTQYF	TRBJ2-3	TRBV5-1
CASSNLAGDYNEQFF	TRBJ2-1	TRBV4-1
CASSVHEGLQYNEQFF	TRBJ2-1	TRBV9
CASHPGGEQFF	TRBJ2-1	TRBV5-8
CASSAGLSLSNTGELFF	TRBJ2-2	TRBV9
CASKETGGAIYNEQFF	TRBJ2-1	TRBV5-1
CASSTVRQGEKLFF	TRBJ1-4	TRBV28
CASRGTGSTEAFF	TRBJ1-1	TRBV4-1
CASSFLAGSYEQYF	TRBJ2-7	TRBV18
CASKGTGGSDTQYF	TRBJ2-3	TRBV5-1
CAWIAEGLDEQYF	TRBJ2-7	TRBV30
CASSLSDSWDEQYF	TRBJ2-7	TRBV27
CASSATPTDTQYF	TRBJ2-3	TRBV6-4
CASSGGEGGGAVQETQYF	TRBJ2-5	TRBV2
CAISRGRDYEQYF	TRBJ2-7	TRBV10-3
CASSFPRVSSSYNEQFF	TRBJ2-1	TRBV7-9
CASSVGRTGSYGYTF	TRBJ1-2	TRBV9
CASSPPGTGTGNTIYF	TRBJ1-3	TRBV7-9
CALRPGGPGYTF	TRBJ1-2	TRBV6-6
CASTGGYTQYF	TRBJ2-3	TRBV6-5
CASSPLGANVLTF	TRBJ2-6	TRBV9
CASPLEVGAYEKLFF	TRBJ1-4	TRBV19
CASSTGTAAYNEQFF	TRBJ2-1	TRBV11-2
CASSAGPYNSYEQYF	TRBJ2-7	TRBV10-2